What follows are 32 T cell receptor beta chains derived from one specimen sequenced in a study of blood T cells in healthy people across ages. A second PCR of 7 to 11 cycles used a sample-barcoded 5' primer and a J-beta primer mix. TCRdb independently ran MiXCR on the 5' RACE reads; one entry per CDR3 protein. Of 500,000 to 550,000 distinct CDR3 sequences in the sample, around 24% were seen once. The data were also submitted as part of a second study, on T cells of mothers and their children.

Sequencing input: blood. These receptors were obtained from a boy under 18 in good health.

In its sample, this clonotype was seen many times. This chain joins TRBV29-1 and TRBJ1-1; tentatively, D is TRBD1 (5 bases). The CDR3 runs to 16 residues. Trimming took 5 bases from V and 1 from J, leaving 20 bases between them. Germline V lookup: CDR1 SQVTM, CDR2 ANQGSEA. This chain's CDR3 is CSVRLGERVTNTEAFF. The CDR3 coding sequence is TGCAGCGTTCGGTTGGGGGAACGAGTTACGAACACTGAAGCTTTCTTT.

This clonotype occurred a few times. V usage is TRBV4-3 and J usage is TRBJ1-2; D is unclear. The CDR3 is 14 residues long. Germline V lookup: CDR1 LGHNA, CDR2 YSLEER. V lost 1 base and J 5 bases, leaving 11 bases between the germline ends. CDR3 DNA: TGCGCCAGCAGCCAAGTCGGAGAGGCTTATGGCTACACCTTC. Its translation is CASSQVGEAYGYTF.

V is TRBV5-5 and J is TRBJ2-5; D is perhaps TRBD2 (5 bases). CDR1 and CDR2 from the germline V gene are SGHKS and YYEKEE (reference sequence). The CDR3 loop spans 14 amino acids. Trimming shortened V by 1 base and J by 1 base, and 8 bases separated the two germline ends. CDR3: CASSLYGGQETQYF. CDR3 nucleotide sequence: TGTGCCAGCAGCTTGTATGGAGGCCAAGAGACCCAGTACTTC.

The chain has TRBV30 and TRBJ2-1; 9 positions agree with TRBD2. Germline V lookup: CDR1 GTSNPN, CDR2 SVGIG (reference sequence). The CDR3 consists of 15 residues. J was trimmed by 8 bases and V by 1 base; bases with no gene match: 9. The chain's CDR3 is CAWSGGGAIFDEQFF. CDR3 in DNA: TGTGCCTGGAGTGGCGGGGGGGCCATTTTTGATGAGCAGTTCTTC.

This clonotype has only a few counts. The V and J genes are TRBV6-2 or TRBV6-3 and TRBJ2-5; D is ambiguous. CDR1 MNHEY and CDR2 SVGEGT come from the germline V gene. The V end lost 2 bases, the J end lost 3 bases, and 4 bases lay between the germline ends. There are 12 residues in the CDR3. In DNA, the CDR3 is TGTGCCAGCAGTTACGGAAAAGAGACCCAGTACTTC. The encoded protein is CASSYGKETQYF.

The chain carries TRBV6-5 and TRBJ2-7; D possibly corresponds to TRBD1 (7 bases). V was trimmed by 6 bases and J by 3 bases, leaving 15 bases between them. Germline CDR1 and CDR2: MNHEY and SVGAGI. The length of the CDR3 is 14 residues. The CDR3 DNA reads TGTGCCAGCAGCTCCGACAGGGAGGTCTACGAGCAGTACTTC. This encodes CASSSDREVYEQYF.

The rearrangement joins TRBV12-3 or TRBV12-4 to TRBJ2-5; weak D call: TRBD1 (5 bases). V was shortened by 4 bases and J by 0 bases, with 12 bases between the two germline ends. The CDR3 has 15 residues. CDR3 nucleotides: TGTGCCAGCAGTTCCCGACAGATCAACCAAGAGACCCAGTACTTC. Translation: CASSSRQINQETQYF.

This chain joins TRBV2 and TRBJ1-4; weak D call: TRBD1 (6 bases). The CDR3 spans 15 residues. The germline V gene encodes CDR1 SNHLY and CDR2 FYNNEI. Trimming removed 6 bases from V and 3 bases from J, with 14 bases in between. CDR3 bases: TGTGCCAGCAGACGCACCGGGACACCTAATGAAAAACTGTTTTTT. As protein: CASRRTGTPNEKLFF.

This clonotype has just a few counts. The chain joins TRBV10-3 to TRBJ2-5; tentatively, D is TRBD1 (5 bases). Per the germline V gene, CDR1 is ENHRY and CDR2 is SYGVKD. This CDR3 spans 12 amino acids. The V end lost 6 bases, the J end lost 5 bases, and 10 bases lay between the germline ends. DNA of the CDR3: TGTGCCATCAGCCCAGGGATGGAGACCCAGTACTTC. Amino acid sequence: CAISPGMETQYF.

This chain uses TRBV29-1 with TRBJ2-5; perhaps D is TRBD1 or TRBD2 (5 bases each). The J call may be faulty, since TRBJ2-1 better matches the DNA end. The CDR3 runs to 17 residues. The germline V gene encodes CDR1 SQVTM and CDR2 ANQGSEA. The CDR3 DNA sequence: TGCAGCGTTGAATCCCTCGCGGAGGAAGGGGTTACGGATGAGCAGTTCTTC. It translates to CSVESLAEEGVTDEQFF.

V usage is TRBV4-3 and J usage is TRBJ1-4, with 7 positions matching TRBD1. This CDR3 is built from 16 residues. With 3 bases clipped from V and 8 bases from J, the junction kept 12 bases outside the gene matches. Germline V gene lookup returns CDR1 LGHNA and CDR2 YSLEER. The CDR3 nucleotides are TGCGCCAGCAGCCATACCCCGACAGGGCGACGGGAAAAACTGTTTTTT. This codes for CASSHTPTGRREKLFF.

In its sample, this clonotype was seen a few times. The CDR3 nucleotides are TGTGCCACCAGCTGGGGACAGGGGAGTACTGAAGCTTTCTTT. It specifies CATSWGQGSTEAFF. The rearrangement links TRBV15 to TRBJ1-1; the match to TRBD1 covers 10 bases. The ends lost 5 bases at V and 5 bases at J; junction bases unmatched: 5. The CDR3 length is 14 residues. Germline loops: CDR1 LNHNV, CDR2 YYDKDF (reference sequence).

The chain has TRBV29-1 and TRBJ1-2; TRBD1 agrees at 7 bases. CDR1 and CDR2 from the germline V gene are SQVTM and ANQGSEA. The junction had 11 bases not matched to a gene; V was cut back by 5 bases and J by 5 bases. The CDR3 has 14 residues. The DNA for the CDR3 is TGCAGCGTTACGGACCGGGACAGTGTATATGGCTACACCTTC. Protein sequence: CSVTDRDSVYGYTF.

The rearrangement links TRBV7-2 to TRBJ1-1; D not resolved. Germline V lookup: CDR1 SGHTA, CDR2 FQGNSA. The CDR3 is 13 residues long. Trimming removed 2 bases at V and 9 bases at J, with 13 bases between. CDR3 bases: TGTGCCAGCAGCTTAATGTACCGGGATAAAGCTTTCTTT. It specifies CASSLMYRDKAFF.

This clonotype was recorded a few times. V and J are TRBV11-2 and TRBJ1-4; 10 bases map to TRBD1. This CDR3 comprises 15 residues. Losses at the gene ends were 2 bases for V and 7 bases for J; bases not matched to a gene: 4. The germline gives CDR1 SGHAT, CDR2 FQNNGV. The CDR3 loop reads CASSLSGDRGEKLFF. As DNA, the CDR3 is TGTGCCAGCAGCTTATCCGGGGACAGGGGTGAAAAACTGTTTTTT.

The chain uses TRBV5-5 and TRBJ2-3, with 7 bases identical to TRBD1. Germline lookup yields CDR1 SGHKS and CDR2 YYEKEE (reference sequence). V trimming: 2 bases; J trimming: 2 bases; junction bases outside the gene matches: 8. This CDR3 is built from 16 residues. The CDR3: CASSFTGAFSTDTQYF. The CDR3 nucleotides read TGTGCCAGCAGCTTTACAGGGGCGTTTTCCACAGATACGCAGTATTTT.

This clonotype has a handful of counts. V usage is TRBV9 and J usage is TRBJ1-2, with D unclear. V was clipped by 0 bases and J by 5 bases, with 11 bases between them. There are 14 residues in the CDR3. Germline-derived CDR1 and CDR2 are SGDLS and YYNGEE. The CDR3 sequence is CASSVVDRSYGYTF. Written as DNA, the CDR3 is TGTGCCAGCAGCGTAGTAGACCGCTCTTATGGCTACACCTTC.

This chain joins TRBV5-1 and TRBJ1-2; TRBD1 agrees at 8 bases. J lost 2 bases, V lost 4 bases, and 7 bases had no gene match. The CDR3 contains 15 residues. Per germline, CDR1 SGHRS and CDR2 YFSETQ. DNA of the CDR3: TGCGCCAGCAGCCCGGACAGGGTCGGGAACTATGGCTACACCTTC. Amino acids: CASSPDRVGNYGYTF.

The chain is built from TRBV3-1 and TRBJ2-7; 9 nucleotides agree with TRBD2. The CDR3 loop spans 18 amino acids. The V gene's germline CDR1 is LGHDT and CDR2 YNNKEL (reference sequence). The junction had 12 bases not matched to a gene; V was cut back by 0 bases and J by 3 bases. The CDR3 spells CASSQDPPVAGGLYEQYF. DNA of the CDR3: TGTGCCAGCAGCCAAGACCCCCCGGTTGCGGGAGGGCTCTACGAGCAGTACTTC.

This chain uses TRBV4-3 with TRBJ2-7; 9 nucleotides align to TRBD2. Trimming cost V 0 bases and J 5 bases; bases outside gene matches: 8. The CDR3 has 16 amino acids. The germline V gene encodes CDR1 LGHNA and CDR2 YSLEER. CDR3 region: CASSQEASGVINEQYF. The CDR3 nucleotides are TGCGCCAGCAGCCAAGAGGCTAGCGGGGTAATTAACGAGCAGTACTTC.

This clonotype was seen only a few times. This rearrangement joins TRBV7-8 to TRBJ2-6; D unresolved. CDR3 size: 16 residues. Per germline, CDR1 SGHVS and CDR2 FQNEAQ. Trimming shortened V by 5 bases and J by 0 bases, and 11 bases separated the two germline ends. The CDR3 protein is CASSDIVHSGANVLTF. In DNA, the CDR3 is TGTGCCAGCAGCGATATTGTCCACTCTGGGGCCAACGTCCTGACTTTC.

The chain carries TRBV4-1 and TRBJ2-5; TRBD1 matches at 7 bases. The assigned J gene may be wrong: the sequence end matches TRBJ2-7 better. Germline CDR1 reads MGHRA; CDR2 reads YSYEKL. This CDR3 spans 16 amino acids. The CDR3 reads CASSWLTGLGSYEQYF. In DNA, the CDR3 is TGCGCCAGCAGCTGGCTGACAGGGTTGGGTTCCTACGAGCAGTACTTC.

This clonotype was counted a few times. The V call is TRBV13, the J call TRBJ2-5; TRBD2 is a possible D gene (6 bases). Trimming removed 5 bases from V and 1 base from J, with 11 bases in between. Germline-derived CDR1 and CDR2 are PRHDT and FYEKMQ (reference sequence). CDR3 length: 14 residues. CDR3 sequence (DNA): TGTGCCAGCAGCAACCGGGACTTCCAAGAGACCCAGTACTTC. Its translation: CASSNRDFQETQYF.

Turning to this clonotype: One end of the junction fails to match germline, which may point to a read error. The CDR3 loop reads CAGSLFRGDTQYF. CDR3 coding DNA: TGTGCCGGCAGTTTGTTCCGAGGAGATACGCAGTATTTT. The genes are TRBV12-3 or TRBV12-4 and TRBJ2-3; D is unclear. CDR3 length: 13 residues.

This clonotype was counted at least ten times. CDR3 sequence: CASSPGTGSYEQYF. CDR3 DNA: TGTGCCAGCAGCCCCGGGACAGGGTCCTACGAGCAGTACTTC. This rearrangement joins TRBV12-3 or TRBV12-4 to TRBJ2-7; 9 bases map to TRBD1. After removal of 6 bases from V and 1 base from J, the junction contained 4 bases not matched to a gene. The CDR3 is 14 amino acids.

V is TRBV11-2 and J is TRBJ2-5, with D hard to call. The end of the DNA fits TRBJ2-1 better, so the J call may be wrong. CDR1 is SGHAT, CDR2 FQNNGV, per germline. The CDR3 has 13 residues. CDR3 nucleotide sequence: TGTGCCAGCAGCTTAGAAGTCAAGTGGGAGCAGTTCTTC. Translation: CASSLEVKWEQFF.

There are many counts of this clonotype. The rearrangement links TRBV27 to TRBJ2-1; D is perhaps TRBD2 (6 bases). The CDR3 is made up of 14 amino acids. Germline V gene data show CDR1 as MNHEY and CDR2 as SMNVEV (reference sequence). V was pared by 3 bases and J by 7 bases, with 13 bases between. CDR3 sequence: CASSFGTLENEQFF. In DNA, the CDR3 is TGTGCCAGCAGTTTCGGGACTTTAGAGAATGAGCAGTTCTTC.

Turning to this clonotype: The junction departs from germline at one end; a sequencing error may be responsible. The J gene is TRBJ2-6, the V gene TRBV5-1, with D maybe TRBD1 (5 bases). This CDR3 region has 15 residues. Germline V lookup: CDR1 SGHRS, CDR2 YFSETQ. CDR3 residues: CPSSLFLSGANVLTF. The CDR3 DNA reads as TGCCCCAGCAGCTTGTTTCTCTCTGGGGCCAACGTCCTGACCTTC.

This clonotype was recorded a few times. This rearrangement joins TRBV20-1 to TRBJ2-5; possibly TRBD1 for D (5 bases). V lost 3 bases, J lost 6 bases, and 11 bases lay in between. The CDR3 extends over 12 amino acids. Looked up from germline, CDR1 is DFQATT and CDR2 is SNEGSKA (reference sequence). This CDR3 reads CSASLQDKTQYF. The DNA for the CDR3 is TGCAGTGCTAGTCTCCAGGACAAGACCCAGTACTTC.

Comments on this clonotype: The junction departs from germline at one end; a sequencing error may be responsible. The chain links TRBV7-9 to TRBJ1-1, with 10 bases matching TRBD1. The germline V gene has CDR1 SEHNR and CDR2 FQNEAQ (reference sequence). The CDR3 has 18 amino acids. CDR3 loop: CASSGTRTGGNMNTEAFF. As DNA, the CDR3 is TGTGCCAGCAGCGGTACGCGGACAGGGGGAAACATGAACACTGAGGCTTTCTTT.

This clonotype was counted between two and nine times. The V gene is TRBV28, the J gene TRBJ1-4, with no clear D. V lost 6 bases and J lost 7, with 12 bases in between. The CDR3 covers 13 residues. Germline CDR1 MDHEN, CDR2 SYDVKM. The CDR3 sequence is CASSPSLVEKLFF. The DNA for the CDR3 is TGTGCCAGCAGCCCGTCCCTTGTTGAAAAACTGTTTTTT. The variable domain in full, with the rest retrieved from reference TRBV28 and TRBJ1-4, is DVKVTQSSRYLVKRTGEKVFLECVQDMDHENMFWYRQDPGLGLRLIYFSYDVKMKEKGDIPEGYSVSREKKERFSLILESASTNQTSMYLCASSPSLVEKLFFGSGTQLSVL.

The CDR3 bases are TGTGCCAGCAGTTCCAGCAGGACTAGCGGATATTACAATGAGCAGTTCTTC. As protein: CASSSSRTSGYYNEQFF. The J gene is TRBJ2-1, the V gene TRBV6-2 or TRBV6-3; 10 nucleotides match TRBD2. V lost 4 bases, J lost 4 bases, and 10 bases stayed unmatched. Germline V gene data show CDR1 as MNHEY and CDR2 as SVGEGT. This CDR3 spans 17 amino acids.